This T cell receptor (beta chain) was observed in a study of cytomegalovirus exposure and HLA in healthy donors. From germline, CDR1 is SNHLY and CDR2 FYNNEI. This CDR3 contains 15 residues. V was pared by 7 bases and J by 3 bases, with 8 bases of the junction left unmatched. The PCR contained 60 Vbeta and 13 Jbeta primers. Clones were sequenced by immunoSEQ multiplex PCR, and TCRdb holds only the in-frame ones, with some missing. The table includes roughly 130,000 clones, around 83% detected once. The chain couples TRBV2 to TRBJ2-4; 8 nucleotides match TRBD2. The sequenced material came from PBMCs. The TCR comes from a woman aged 18-35 years in good health and CMV-seropositive. CDR3 sequence: CASTWGRGVKNIQYF. Written as DNA, the CDR3 is TGTGCCAGCACCTGGGGGCGGGGGGTCAAAAACATTCAGTACTTC.